This TCR beta chain was recorded in a study of blood T cell repertoires in COVID-19 (dated by TCRdb to 2020 to 2022). Concerning the study at large: Collaborator samples came from the United States, Italy and Spain and covered acute and convalescent phases of COVID-19. The prospective study material was composed of cDNA or gDNA derived from T cells, B-cell-depleted T cells, or PBMCs. The samples were drawn from two sources: the first 160 participants of the ongoing ImmuneRACE study, and approximately 1,300 subjects contributed by 6 global collaborators. Where available, HLA class I and class II types were obtained from metadata supplied by the sample provider rather than from assay-based typing. The sample metadata nearly always contained a de-identified subject ID, COVID-19 status, age in years and sex. The dataset comprised deeply sampled blood TCRbeta repertoires from subjects exposed to, actively infected with, or recovered from COVID-19. A freely available public database, intended as a resource for researchers studying the immune response to SARS-CoV-2, is where the repertoires were released. What the authors observed across the whole study: The quantity of clinical and demographic metadata differed by source and by participant and was supplied without curation.

Whole blood was collected in K2EDTA tubes by collaborating institutions according to the institutions' own protocols. For TCRbeta analysis, collaborators shipped samples in one of three forms: frozen whole blood, isolated PBMCs, or DNA extracted from either of those sample types. Note on this clone: Its antigen is currently not known. Per-base quality was not reported, and no clone a single base away is much larger than it.

Cut back by 6 bases and 2 bases, the V and J ends lie 10 bases apart. CDR1 and CDR2 (SQVTM, ANQGSEA) derive from the germline V gene. The CDR3, cysteine through phenylalanine, is 13 amino acids long. Just the 39-base CDR3 DNA is kept, in frame starting at base 1. TCRbeta CDR3 regions were amplified from genomic DNA by means of the immunoSEQ Assay, a bias-controlled multiplex PCR. In the source study's methods: Within the assay, amplification of reference gene primers was used to estimate how many nucleated cells each sample contained. To quantify the absolute abundance of each unique TCRbeta CDR3 rearrangement, sequence reads were collapsed and filtered. For each sample, productive Simpson clonality was calculated by taking the square root of Simpson's diversity index across productive rearrangements. Imported from immuneACCESS, the table was reduced by TCRdb to in-frame sequences with V and J called. These copies leave out some clones; in studies compared against another copy, an unresolved V gene accounts for under half, and the cause of the remainder is not known. Clone size and the V and J calls come from that table; the DNA yielded D and trimming. This sample gives under 250,000 clones in total; around four fifths of them show up just once. Less than 3% of the sample is held by the ten biggest clonotypes.

The sequence was obtained from a man between 50 and 59 years old with active or convalescent COVID-19. Sequencing input: peripheral blood. The receptor chain draws on TRBV29-1 and TRBJ2-2, and the D gene may be TRBD1, 6 bases matching. CDR3 region: CSVHRDNTGELFF. The bases read TGCAGCGTCCACAGGGATAACACCGGGGAGCTGTTTTTT.